This T cell receptor (beta chain) came from a study of blood T cell repertoires in COVID-19. Across the whole study: From the United States, Italy and Spain came samples of acute and convalescent COVID-19. Nucleic acid was either cDNA or gDNA, and it came from T cells, B-cell-depleted T cells, or PBMCs.

Details on this clone: At one of its ends the junction is not consistent with the germline gene, which may arise from a read error.

Study processing details: Amplification of reference gene primers was used by the study to estimate nucleated cell counts. Measured with immunoSEQ multiplex PCR; TCRdb has only the in-frame clones, and not every one. That table is the source of V, J and clone size, and D and trimming were worked out from the DNA. The sample has fewer than 200,000 clones; 88% are singletons. The CDR3 consists of 13 residues. In germline, CDR1 is MNHEY, CDR2 SVGEGT. The sequenced material came from peripheral blood. This chain uses TRBV6-2 or TRBV6-3 with TRBJ2-3, with 10 bases identical to TRBD2. The TCR comes from a man aged 55-75 years with acute or convalescent COVID-19. The CDR3 sequence: CASSYVSAGGLNF. The DNA of the CDR3 is TGTGCCAGCAGTTACGTTTCAGCGGGGGGGCTGAATTTT.